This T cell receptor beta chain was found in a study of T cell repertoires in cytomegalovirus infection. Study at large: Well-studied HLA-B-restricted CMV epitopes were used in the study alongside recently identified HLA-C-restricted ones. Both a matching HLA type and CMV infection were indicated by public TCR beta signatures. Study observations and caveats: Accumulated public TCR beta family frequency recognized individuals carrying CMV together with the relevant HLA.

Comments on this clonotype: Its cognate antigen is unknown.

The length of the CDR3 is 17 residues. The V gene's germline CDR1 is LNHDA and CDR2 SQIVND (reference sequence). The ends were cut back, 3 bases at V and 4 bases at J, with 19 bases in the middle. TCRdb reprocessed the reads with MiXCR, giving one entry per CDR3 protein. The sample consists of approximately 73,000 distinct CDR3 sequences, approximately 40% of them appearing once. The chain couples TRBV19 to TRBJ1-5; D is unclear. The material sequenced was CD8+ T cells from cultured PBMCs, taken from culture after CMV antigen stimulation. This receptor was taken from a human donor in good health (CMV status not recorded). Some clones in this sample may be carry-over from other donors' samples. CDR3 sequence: CASSIGIYIGKNQPQHF. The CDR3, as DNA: TGTGCCAGTAGTATCGGTATCTACATAGGCAAAAATCAGCCCCAGCATTTT. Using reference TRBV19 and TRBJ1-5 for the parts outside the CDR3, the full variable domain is DGGITQSPKYLFRKEGQNVTLSCEQNLNHDAMYWYRQDPGQGLRLIYYSQIVNDFQKGDIAEGYSVSREKKESFPLTVTSAQKNPTAFYLCASSIGIYIGKNQPQHFGDGTRLSIL.